This TCR beta chain was sequenced for a study of blood T cell repertoires in COVID-19. Study-wide context: In each case, the material was cDNA or gDNA derived from T cells, B-cell-depleted T cells, or PBMCs.

Authors' processing steps: Estimates of nucleated cell counts were drawn from the amplification of reference gene primers. TCRdb's table, derived via immunoSEQ multiplex PCR, lists solely in-frame clones and lacks some. That table is the source of V, J and clone size, and D and trimming were worked out from the DNA. The sample contains some 41,000 clones, 82% of which appear only once. Trimming removed 0 bases from V and 3 bases from J; junction bases left unmatched: 4. The germline CDR1 and CDR2 sequences are KGHSH and LQKENI. This CDR3 has 16 residues. The gene calls are TRBV18 and TRBJ2-7; TRBD1 agrees at 11 bases. Sequences were obtained from peripheral blood. This TCR came from a woman in her seventies with acute or convalescent COVID-19. The chain's CDR3 is CASSPPGQGGVYEQYF. CDR3 nucleotides: TGTGCCAGCTCACCACCGGGACAGGGGGGAGTCTACGAGCAGTACTTC.